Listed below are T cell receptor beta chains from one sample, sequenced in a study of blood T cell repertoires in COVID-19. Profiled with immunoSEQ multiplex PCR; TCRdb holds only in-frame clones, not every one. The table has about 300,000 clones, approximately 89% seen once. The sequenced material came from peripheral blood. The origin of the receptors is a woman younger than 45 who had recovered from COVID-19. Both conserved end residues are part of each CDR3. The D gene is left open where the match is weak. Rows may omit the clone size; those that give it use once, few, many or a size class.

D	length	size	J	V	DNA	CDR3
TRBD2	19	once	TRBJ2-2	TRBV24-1	TGTGCCACCAGTGATTTGGCGTCTAGCGGGGGGGACCACACCGGGGAGCTGTTTTTT	CATSDLASSGGDHTGELFF
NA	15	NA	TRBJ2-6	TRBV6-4	TGTGCCAGCAGTGGAGACAGCTCTGGGGCCAACGTCCTGACTTTC	CASSGDSSGANVLTF
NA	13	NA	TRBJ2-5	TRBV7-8	TGTGCCAGCAGCCGACGGACAGAGGAGACCCAGTACTTC	CASSRRTEETQYF
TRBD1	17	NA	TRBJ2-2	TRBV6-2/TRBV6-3	TGTGCCAGCAGTTTTTATAAGACAGGGATAAACACCGGGGAGCTGTTTTTT	CASSFYKTGINTGELFF
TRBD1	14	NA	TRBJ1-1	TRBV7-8	TGTGCCAGCAGCGCCCGGGACAGGGCAGGGTTTGCTTTCTTT	CASSARDRAGFAFF
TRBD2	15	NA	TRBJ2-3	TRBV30	TGTGCCTGGAGTTCCGGGACTAGCGGGGGGAATACGCAGTATTTT	CAWSSGTSGGNTQYF
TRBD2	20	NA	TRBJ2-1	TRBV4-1	TGCGCCAGCAGCCAAGGGCGCACTAGCGGGGGACCTACCTCTTGGAATGAGCAGTTCTTC	CASSQGRTSGGPTSWNEQFF
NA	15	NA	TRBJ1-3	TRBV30	TGTGCCTGGAGTGTGACAGCTGACTCTGGAAACACCATATATTTT	CAWSVTADSGNTIYF
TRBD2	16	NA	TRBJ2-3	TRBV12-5	TGTGCTAGTGGTTTGGGACTAGCGGGGGTGACAGATACGCAGTATTTT	CASGLGLAGVTDTQYF
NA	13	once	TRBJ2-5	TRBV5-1	TGCGCCAGCAGTTCAGACAGGTCCCGTTCCGGGTACTTC	CASSSDRSRSGYF
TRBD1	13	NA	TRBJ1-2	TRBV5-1	TGCGCCAGCAGCCCACAGGGGGCGCAGGGCTACACCTTC	CASSPQGAQGYTF
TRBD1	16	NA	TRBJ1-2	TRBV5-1	TGCGCCAGCAGCAAACCGGGACAGATAACTAACTATGGCTACACCTTC	CASSKPGQITNYGYTF
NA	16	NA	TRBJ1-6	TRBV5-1	TGCGCCAGCAGCCCCACACGGAGCTCCTATAATTCACCCCTCCACTTT	CASSPTRSSYNSPLHF
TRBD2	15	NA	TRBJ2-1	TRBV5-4	TGTGCCAGCAGCTCGCGCTTAGCGGGGGGCTATGAGCAGTTCTTC	CASSSRLAGGYEQFF
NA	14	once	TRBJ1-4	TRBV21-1	TGTGCCAGCTTTGATCTCGCCACGGATGAAAAACTGTTTTTT	CASFDLATDEKLFF
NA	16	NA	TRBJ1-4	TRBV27	TGTGCCAGCAGTTTACTGGGGAGGTCGGGTAATGAAAAACTGTTTTTT	CASSLLGRSGNEKLFF
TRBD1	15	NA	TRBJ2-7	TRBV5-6	TGTGCCAGCAGCTTCTGGACAGGGAGTCCCTACGAGCAGTACTTC	CASSFWTGSPYEQYF
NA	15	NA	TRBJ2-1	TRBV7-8	TGTGCCAGCAGCTTAACCGGGGACTCCTACAATGAGCAGTTCTTC	CASSLTGDSYNEQFF
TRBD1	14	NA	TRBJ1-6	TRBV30	TGTGCCTGGGGACAGGACGCATATAATTCACCCCTCCACTTT	CAWGQDAYNSPLHF
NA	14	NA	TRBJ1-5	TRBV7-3	TGTGCCAGCAGCATACAGGGTCCCGATCAGCCCCAGCATTTT	CASSIQGPDQPQHF
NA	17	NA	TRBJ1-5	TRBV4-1	TGCGCCAGCAGCCAAGAGGGTTGGGGCGATAGCAATCAGCCCCAGCATTTT	CASSQEGWGDSNQPQHF
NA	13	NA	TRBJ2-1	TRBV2	TGTGCCAGCAGTGAAGCGCGTGTCAATGAGCAGTTCTTC	CASSEARVNEQFF
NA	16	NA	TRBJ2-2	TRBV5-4	TGTGCCAGCAGCCAATTGGGGGCAGGGAACACCGGGGAGCTGTTTTTT	CASSQLGAGNTGELFF
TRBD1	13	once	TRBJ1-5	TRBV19	TGTGCCAGCCTACAGGGGAGCAATCAGCCCCAGCATTTT	CASLQGSNQPQHF
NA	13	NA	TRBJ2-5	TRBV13	TGTGCCAGCAGCTTAGATAGGACGGGGGTCCAGTACTTC	CASSLDRTGVQYF
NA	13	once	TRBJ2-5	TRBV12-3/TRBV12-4	TGTGCCACCACCAAGGGAGCCGAAGAGACCCAGTACTTC	CATTKGAEETQYF
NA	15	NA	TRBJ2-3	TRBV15	TGTGCCACCAGCAGAGAGGGCCAGCCCACAGATACGCAGTATTTT	CATSREGQPTDTQYF
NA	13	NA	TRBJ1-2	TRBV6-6	TGTGCCAGCAGTACAGGGTTGCCCAATGGCTACACCTTC	CASSTGLPNGYTF
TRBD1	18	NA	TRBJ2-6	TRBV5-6	TGTGCCAGCAGCTTAAAACCGGGACAGCTCTCTGGGGCCAACGTCCTGACTTTC	CASSLKPGQLSGANVLTF
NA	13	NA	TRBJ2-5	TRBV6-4	TGTGCCAGCAGTGAGGACATCCAAGAGACCCAGTACTTC	CASSEDIQETQYF
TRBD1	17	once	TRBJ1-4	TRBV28	TGTGCCAGCAGTCCTATTACCGGGACAGGCAATAATGAAAAACTGTTTTTT	CASSPITGTGNNEKLFF
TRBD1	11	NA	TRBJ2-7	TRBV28	TGTGCCAGCAGTTTTACAGGGGGCCGGTACTTC	CASSFTGGRYF
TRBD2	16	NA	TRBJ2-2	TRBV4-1	TGCGCCAGCAGCCAAGACCGGGGGGCGAACACCGGGGAGCTGTTTTTT	CASSQDRGANTGELFF
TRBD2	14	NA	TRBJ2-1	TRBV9	TGTGCCAGCAGCGTAGCGGGGGGGCCCGGTGAGCAGTTCTTC	CASSVAGGPGEQFF
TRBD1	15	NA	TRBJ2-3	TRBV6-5	TGTGCCAGCAGCTCCGGGACAGGGCCATCTGATACGCAGTATTTT	CASSSGTGPSDTQYF
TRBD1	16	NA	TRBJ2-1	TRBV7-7	TGTGCCAGCAGCCCCTCTGGGACAGCCTACTACAATGAGCAGTTCTTC	CASSPSGTAYYNEQFF
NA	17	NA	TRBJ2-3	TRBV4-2	TGTGCCAGCAGCCAAGATCAGTTCGGTGAGGGCCCAGATACGCAGTATTTT	CASSQDQFGEGPDTQYF
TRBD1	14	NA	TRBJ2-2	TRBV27	TGTGCCAGCAACACCGGGACAGGGCCCGGGGAGCTGTTTTTT	CASNTGTGPGELFF
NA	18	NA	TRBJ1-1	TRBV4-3	TGCGCCAGCAGCCAAGATCCTTCTACGGGACACCTGAACACTGAAGCTTTCTTT	CASSQDPSTGHLNTEAFF
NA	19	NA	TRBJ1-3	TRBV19	TGTGCCAGTAGTATAGATCCCTACCACGGAGGGGACTCTGGAAACACCATATATTTT	CASSIDPYHGGDSGNTIYF
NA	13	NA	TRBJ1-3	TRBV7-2	TGTGCCAGCAGCCCCCACAAGGGAAACACCATATATTTT	CASSPHKGNTIYF
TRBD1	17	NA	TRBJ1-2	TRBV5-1	TGCGCCAGCAGCCAAGTCGGTAAACAGGGGATTAACTATGGCTACACCTTC	CASSQVGKQGINYGYTF
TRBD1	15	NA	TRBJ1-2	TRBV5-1	TGCGCCAGCAGCCACGGGACAGTTTCTAACTATGGCTACACCTTC	CASSHGTVSNYGYTF
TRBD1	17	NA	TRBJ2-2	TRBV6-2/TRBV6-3	TGTGCCAGCAGCAACGGACAGGGGACATACGGGGGCGGGGAGCTGTTTTTT	CASSNGQGTYGGGELFF
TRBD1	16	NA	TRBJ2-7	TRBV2	TGTGCCAGCAGTACTAAACCGGGACAGGGTTCCTACGAGCAGTACTTC	CASSTKPGQGSYEQYF
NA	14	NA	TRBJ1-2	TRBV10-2	TGCGCCAGCAGTGATCTAGACAGCTACTATGGCTACACCTTC	CASSDLDSYYGYTF
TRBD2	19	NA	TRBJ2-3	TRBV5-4	TGTGCCAGCAGCCCAGGGACTAGCGGGGCCCCCCGGGCCCGGGATACGCAGTATTTT	CASSPGTSGAPRARDTQYF
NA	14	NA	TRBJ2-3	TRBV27	TGTGCCAGCAGTTTCCGGACAGTCACAGATACGCAGTATTTT	CASSFRTVTDTQYF
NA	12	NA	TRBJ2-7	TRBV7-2	TGTGCCAGCAGCTCCCCGGGTGGTATACCGTACTTC	CASSSPGGIPYF
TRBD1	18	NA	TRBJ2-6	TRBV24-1	TGTGCCACCAGTGCATCCGGGACAGCGAGCTCTGGGGCCAACGTCCTGACTTTC	CATSASGTASSGANVLTF
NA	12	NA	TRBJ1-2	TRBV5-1	TGCGCCAGCAGCTTGGTAGGGGATGGCTACACCTTC	CASSLVGDGYTF
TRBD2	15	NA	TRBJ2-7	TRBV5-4	TGTGCCAGCAGCCCGACTAGCGGGGGGGACTACGAGCAGTACTTC	CASSPTSGGDYEQYF
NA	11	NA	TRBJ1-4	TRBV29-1	TGCAGCGTTCGACTGCCCGAAAAACTGTTTTTT	CSVRLPEKLFF